A selection of T cell receptor beta chains follows, all from one sample in a study of long-term antiretroviral therapy in people with HIV. The method was immunoSEQ multiplex PCR; TCRdb's version includes in-frame clones alone and lacks a portion of them. The sample holds tens of thousands of clones; under 80% are singletons and the top ten take more than 4%. Sequencing used unsorted PBMCs, obtained 0.5 years after starting antiretroviral therapy. Source of these receptors: a woman aged 35 to 49 with HIV. Both conserved end residues are part of each CDR3. A D gene is named only where the DNA matches it firmly. Size values are once, few and many counts, or a class for expanded clones, and some rows have none.

CDR3 length	J gene	D gene	V gene	clone size	CDR3 DNA	CDR3 protein
15	TRBJ2-7	TRBD1	TRBV4-3	NA	TGCGCCAGCAGCCAACTCGGGACAGGGAGCTACGAGCAGTACTTT	CASSQLGTGSYEQYF
13	TRBJ1-1	NA	TRBV7-9	NA	TGTGCCAGCAGCCCGTGGGACAATACAGAAGCTTTCTTT	CASSPWDNTEAFF
15	TRBJ2-3	TRBD1	TRBV5-4	NA	TGTGCCAGCAGCATCCGGGACAGGGGTGCAGATACGCAGTATTTT	CASSIRDRGADTQYF
15	TRBJ1-6	NA	TRBV7-3	NA	TGTGCCAGCAGCTTAGGCGGCAGGGTTGGTTCACCCCTCCACTTT	CASSLGGRVGSPLHF
16	TRBJ2-3	TRBD2	TRBV13	NA	TGTGCCAGCAGCCCCCGACTAGCGGGGGTAAAAATGGCGCAGTATTTT	CASSPRLAGVKMAQYF
14	TRBJ2-5	NA	TRBV11-2	once	TGTGCCAGCAGCAACCGAGATCCCCAAGAGACCCAGTACTTC	CASSNRDPQETQYF
17	TRBJ2-1	NA	TRBV5-1	NA	TGCGCCAGCAGCCCGTCTTTCTCTGTGGGGGCGTACAATGAGCAGTTCTTC	CASSPSFSVGAYNEQFF
15	TRBJ2-7	TRBD1	TRBV7-2	NA	TGTGCCAGCAGCTTAGTCGGCCAGGGGGCGCGTGAGCAGTACTTC	CASSLVGQGAREQYF
15	TRBJ1-1	NA	TRBV7-9	few	TGTGCCAGCAGGCCAACGAATACCGTGAACACTGAAGCTTTCTTT	CASRPTNTVNTEAFF
14	TRBJ2-3	TRBD1	TRBV29-1	NA	TGCAGCGCACCGGGACAGGGGCGCACAGATACGCAGTATTTT	CSAPGQGRTDTQYF